One and the same sample provided the 18 T cell receptor beta chains below, sequenced in a study of OX40 agonist ivuxolimab in advanced cancers. Some clones are missing from TCRdb's copy, which holds only in-frame ones; the method was immunoSEQ multiplex PCR. The profile shows 11,000 to 15,000 clones, about 90% of them singletons. This specimen consisted of CD4+ or CD8+ T cells sorted from blood, obtained in a trial of the OX40 agonist ivuxolimab. These TCRs come from an adult with an advanced solid tumor such as melanoma, head and neck, liver or kidney cancer.

The genes are TRBV7-6 and TRBJ2-3; possibly TRBD2 for D (6 bases). The V end lost 2 bases, the J end lost 3 bases, and 21 bases lay between the germline ends. The CDR3 is 18 amino acids. Germline CDR1 reads SGHVS; CDR2 reads FNYEAQ. The CDR3 DNA reads as TGTGCCAGCAGCTTATTCCCCCAAGTTGCGGGACGAACAGATACGCAGTATTTT. Translated: CASSLFPQVAGRTDTQYF. Variable domain in full (rest from reference TRBV7-6 and TRBJ2-3): GAGVSQSPRYKVTKRGQDVALRCDPISGHVSLYWYRQALGQGPEFLTYFNYEAQQDKSGLPNDRFSAERPEGSISTLTIQRTEQRDSAMYRCASSLFPQVAGRTDTQYFGPGTRLTVL.

As DNA, the CDR3 is TGTGCCAGCAGGGACGTTCTCGGGTATGGCTACACCTTC. Protein: CASRDVLGYGYTF. The rearrangement uses TRBV7-9 and TRBJ1-2; no definite D call. V was clipped by 6 bases and J by 5 bases, with 13 bases between them. The CDR3 sequence is 13 residues long. CDR1 and CDR2 from the germline V gene are SEHNR and FQNEAQ (reference sequence).

This clone was counted between two and nine times. The genes are TRBV15 and TRBJ1-5; 7 bases match TRBD1. The CDR3 sequence is 14 residues long. Germline CDR1 and CDR2: LNHNV and YYDKDF (reference sequence). The ends lost 6 bases at V and 4 bases at J; junction bases unmatched: 6. The CDR3 DNA follows: TGTGCCACCAGAAGGACAGGCGAAAATCAGCCCCAGCATTTT. Protein product: CATRRTGENQPQHF.

This sequence joins TRBV19 and TRBJ2-7; no definite D call. Germline-derived CDR1 and CDR2 are LNHDA and SQIVND (reference sequence). With 5 bases removed from V and 5 bases from J, the gap between germline ends came to 19 bases. The CDR3 length is 15 residues. The CDR3 loop reads CASSPQLAQLDEQYF. CDR3 nucleotide sequence: TGTGCCAGTAGTCCCCAATTGGCGCAGCTAGACGAGCAGTACTTC.

The V call is TRBV7-9, the J call TRBJ1-2, with 12 positions matching TRBD1. The J segment lost 4 bases and the V segment lost 5 bases, leaving 5 bases of the junction unmatched. Per the germline V gene, CDR1 is SEHNR and CDR2 is FQNEAQ (reference sequence). The CDR3 length is 15 residues. CDR3 amino acids: CASSPGTGGIYGYTF. Written as DNA, the CDR3 is TGTGCCAGCAGCCCGGGGACAGGGGGCATCTATGGCTACACCTTC.

The chain links TRBV27 to TRBJ2-5; 7 positions match TRBD2. The CDR3 has 15 residues. Germline assignment: CDR1 MNHEY and CDR2 SMNVEV (reference sequence). V shed 6 bases and J 2 bases; nucleotides not matched to a gene: 9. This CDR3 is CASRGLAEVQETQYF. The DNA for the CDR3 is TGTGCCAGCAGGGGGCTAGCGGAAGTACAAGAGACCCAGTACTTC.

The chain links TRBV13 to TRBJ2-5; 7 bases line up with TRBD1. V dropped 2 bases and J dropped 2; count of bases not matched to a gene: 5. The CDR3 is made up of 15 amino acids. The V gene's germline CDR1 is PRHDT and CDR2 FYEKMQ (reference sequence). This CDR3 is CASSLQGDFQETQYF. The CDR3 region has the DNA TGTGCCAGCAGCTTACAGGGGGATTTTCAAGAGACCCAGTACTTC.

V and J are TRBV27 and TRBJ1-1; D is unresolved. V lost 0 bases and J lost 7, with 9 bases in between. Germline values: CDR1 MNHEY, CDR2 SMNVEV (reference sequence). This CDR3 region has 13 residues. The CDR3 nucleotides read TGTGCCAGCAGTTTATCGCCAACAGTTGAAGCTTTCTTT. It is translated as CASSLSPTVEAFF.

The V and J genes are TRBV7-8 and TRBJ2-7; 7 bases are a match to TRBD1. V dropped 3 bases and J dropped 2; count of bases not matched to a gene: 7. This CDR3 contains 15 residues. Germline-derived CDR1 and CDR2 are SGHVS and FQNEAQ. The CDR3 DNA follows: TGTGCCAGCAGCTTCCGGGACAGTCCTACCTACGAGCAGTACTTC. Protein: CASSFRDSPTYEQYF.

This chain links TRBV4-2 with TRBJ2-5; D unclear. The V and J ends lost 4 bases and 5 bases respectively, with 11 bases between them. CDR3 length equals 13 residues. CDR1 and CDR2 from the germline V gene are LGHNA and YNFKEQ. CDR3 in amino acids: CASSPTLGETQYF. CDR3 bases: TGTGCCAGCAGCCCTACCCTCGGGGAGACCCAGTACTTC.

V is TRBV2 and J is TRBJ2-7; D gene uncertain. This CDR3 is 14 amino acids long. Germline V gene lookup returns CDR1 SNHLY and CDR2 FYNNEI. V gave up 2 bases and J gave up 4 bases, with 12 bases separating them. The CDR3 DNA sequence: TGTGCCAGCAGTGAAAAGGGTTCGTTGTACGAGCAGTACTTC. Its protein is CASSEKGSLYEQYF.

This clone occurred once. This sequence joins TRBV11-2 and TRBJ2-5; no firm D call. Germline assignment: CDR1 SGHAT and CDR2 FQNNGV. This CDR3 has 11 residues. V was cut by 1 base and J by 4 bases, with 1 base left in between. The CDR3 is CASSLGETQYF. The CDR3 region has the DNA TGTGCCAGCAGCTTAGGAGAGACCCAGTACTTC.

The chain combines TRBV2 with TRBJ1-2; D not resolved. The CDR3 is 16 residues long. Germline CDR1 reads SNHLY; CDR2 reads FYNNEI. V was cut by 2 bases and J by 6 bases, with 19 bases left in between. The CDR3 bases are TGTGCCAGCAGTGAATCGCCCAGACCCGCTCGGGATGGCTACACCTTC. Its translation is CASSESPRPARDGYTF.

The V and J genes are TRBV28 and TRBJ2-1; TRBD1 agrees at 7 bases. This CDR3 is 16 amino acids long. Trimming at V came to 2 bases and at J to 1 base, leaving 5 bases not matched to a gene. The germline CDR1 and CDR2 sequences are MDHEN and SYDVKM. CDR3 loop: CASSLTRQGSYNEQFF. The CDR3 coding sequence is TGTGCCAGCAGTTTAACCCGACAGGGATCCTACAATGAGCAGTTCTTC.

The chain joins TRBV29-1 to TRBJ2-7, with 10 nucleotides matching TRBD1. The CDR3 runs 12 residues. CDR1 SQVTM and CDR2 ANQGSEA come from the germline V gene. The J segment lost 3 bases and the V segment lost 5 bases, leaving 1 base of the junction unmatched. The CDR3 coding sequence is TGCAGCGTTAGGACAGGGGGCTACGAGCAGTACTTC. Protein product: CSVRTGGYEQYF.

The V and J genes are TRBV29-1 and TRBJ2-2; 13 bases match TRBD2. V trimming: 6 bases; J trimming: 0 bases; junction bases outside the gene matches: 4. From germline, CDR1 is SQVTM and CDR2 ANQGSEA. This CDR3 has 16 residues. CDR3 region: CSVKGLAGTNTGELFF. CDR3 coding DNA: TGCAGCGTGAAGGGACTAGCGGGGACGAACACCGGGGAGCTGTTTTTT.

The V and J genes are TRBV25-1 and TRBJ1-2; D is possibly TRBD1 (5 bases). The CDR3 is 17 amino acids. Germline V CDR1 and CDR2: MGHDK, SYGVNS. Between the trimmed V and J ends, which lost 0 bases and 6 bases, there was a span of 20 bases. CDR3 in amino acids: CASSEYYTGLTRDGYTF. In DNA form, the CDR3 reads TGTGCCAGCAGTGAATATTATACTGGGCTAACCAGGGATGGCTACACCTTC.

The chain uses TRBV11-2 and TRBJ2-5, with 8 bases that match TRBD1. The assigned J gene may be wrong: the sequence end matches TRBJ2-7 better. This CDR3 is 14 amino acids long. Germline CDR1 reads SGHAT; CDR2 reads FQNNGV. For the CDR3, the DNA is TGTGCCAGCAGCTTAGGGCAGGGGGCTTTCGAGCAGTACTTC. As protein: CASSLGQGAFEQYF.